This TCR beta chain is from a study of beta chain features in type 1 diabetes (dated by TCRdb to the late 2010s). About the full investigation: Patients and healthy donors did not differ in mean age, gender distribution, total cell number or subset yield. A total of under 140,000,000 sorted cells were examined across all samples, and the number of cells per subset was strongly correlated with RNA yield. In the study, recently diagnosed type 1 diabetes patients and matched healthy donors were compared on the TCRB repertoires of their sorted circulating CD4+ T cell subsets. Whereas all 28 donors provided naive and central memory subsets, regulatory and stem cell-like memory subsets were isolated from just 8 patients and about 8 healthy donors.

Each donor gave one peripheral blood draw, averaging roughly 120 mL, which was collected into heparinised tubes. A BD FACSAria II and a panel including CD45RO, CCR7, CD25, CD127, CD95 and CD27 were used to sort naive, central memory, regulatory and stem cell-like memory CD4+ T cells. Every sorted population had a purity above 95%. PBMCs were isolated right away by Lymphoprep density gradient centrifugation and were stained directly, without culture. To minimize batch effects, samples were stained and sorted in pairs, one healthy donor with one patient per experiment. The study at large found these results: Because the HLA sub-analyses included only small numbers of individuals, any influence of HLA type on TCRB rearrangement was left unresolved. Because cDNA rather than genomic DNA was sequenced, highly expressing activated cells could have been over-represented, although no difference in activation and CD3 levels was found between groups. A moderate but significant shortening of TCRB CDR3 length was observed in type 1 diabetes patients in all four CD4+ subsets. PCR might favor shorter templates, but patient and control samples were amplified and corrected together, so any skew would affect both groups equally. Naive, central memory and regulatory TCRB repertoires appeared to be more alike among patients than among healthy donors. Patients with type 1 diabetes made fewer insertions and deleted more nucleotides at VDJ recombination sites, implying thymic rearrangement abnormalities.

There are a few counts of this clone. Its specific antigen is unknown. No much larger clone is present one base from it, and per-base qualities are unavailable. V gives up 5 bases and J gives up 3 bases, and the segment between their germline ends measures 11 bases. The CDR3 measures 13 amino acids from cysteine to phenylalanine. Only the CDR3 portion is preserved as DNA: 39 bases, with reading frame beginning at the first base. CDR1 and CDR2 (SGHVS, FQNEAQ) derive from the germline V gene. All of the isolated RNA was reverse transcribed with the High Capacity cDNA Reverse Transcription Kit, so expressed TCRB transcripts were sequenced. Naive, central memory and regulatory T cell samples underwent deep immunoSEQ sequencing, averaging around 3.7 million total reads per sample. Sorted cells were lysed in RLT buffer, and RNA was extracted using DNase-treated RNeasy Micro or Mini kits according to cell number. Each cell subset was processed separately to prevent cross-contamination, with patient and healthy donor samples processed together. The immunoSEQ multiplex PCR was used to amplify TCRB sequences from cDNA, yielding 87-bp fragments that span the CDR3 region. Sequencing of the amplicons was performed on the Illumina HiSeq platform. Concerning the study's data processing: Synthetic template baselines were used to correct PCR bias computationally, reads within Hamming distance 2 were collapsed together, and singletons that could not be merged were discarded. Reads were aligned against IMGT to assign V, D and J genes, CDR3 length and insertions or deletions at six rearrangement sites. Within each subset, clonotype counts were normalized to sorted cell number, and only after that were true diversity and Gini coefficients computed with the tcR R package. The overlap coefficient, calculated on TCRB nucleotide sequences, was used to measure repertoire sharing. TCRdb re-hosts the immuneACCESS table, in-frame sequences only. Its copies lack some clones; in the studies checked, an unresolved V gene accounts for under half of them, and the cause for the rest is not known. For V, J and clone size, that table is used; D and trimming come from the DNA. A total of about 150,000 clones appear in this sample, around 8% of them only once. Of the sample, approximately 0.69% is held by the ten largest clones.

The sample comprised central memory CD4+ T cells from blood. The receptor was derived from a man in his late teens or twenties in good health. The chain joins TRBV7-8 to TRBJ2-7, with TRBD2 tentatively as D gene (5 bases match). The DNA is as follows: TGTGCCAGCAGCCAAGGACTTAACTACGAGCAGTACTTC. Its protein is CASSQGLNYEQYF.